This T cell receptor beta chain derives from a study of beta chain features in type 1 diabetes (dated by TCRdb to 2017 to 2018). In the study overall: Mean age, gender distribution, total cell number and subset yield were not different between patients and healthy donors. Naive and central memory subsets were obtained from all 30 or so donors, but regulatory and stem cell-like memory subsets were isolated from only 8 patients and roughly eight healthy donors. Across all samples, some 110,000,000 sorted cells were examined, and cell number per subset correlated strongly with RNA yield. In the study, TCRB repertoires of sorted circulating CD4+ T cell subsets from recently diagnosed type 1 diabetes patients were compared with those of matched healthy donors. Results and caveats for the whole study, not just this receptor: Patients with type 1 diabetes made fewer insertions and deleted more nucleotides at VDJ recombination sites, implying thymic rearrangement abnormalities. Shorter templates might be favored by PCR, yet because patient and control samples were amplified and corrected together, any such skew would affect both groups equally. Because cDNA was sequenced instead of genomic DNA, activated cells with high expression could be over-represented, although the groups did not differ in activation or CD3 levels. Because small numbers of individuals were included in the HLA sub-analyses, any influence of HLA type on TCRB rearrangement was left unresolved. Naive, central memory and regulatory TCRB repertoires appeared to be more alike among patients than among healthy donors. Type 1 diabetes patients showed a moderate but significant shortening of TCRB CDR3 length in all four CD4+ subsets.

Each donor gave one peripheral blood draw, about 100 mL on average, collected into heparinised tubes. Using a panel that included CD45RO, CCR7, CD25, CD127, CD95 and CD27, naive, central memory, regulatory and stem cell-like memory CD4+ T cells were sorted on a BD FACSAria II. All sorted populations exceeded 95% purity. PBMCs were isolated right away by Lymphoprep density gradient centrifugation and were stained directly, without culture. So that batch effects would be minimized, each experiment stained and sorted samples in pairs, pairing one healthy donor with one patient. All of the isolated RNA was reverse transcribed with the High Capacity cDNA Reverse Transcription Kit, so expressed TCRB transcripts were sequenced. Deep immunoSEQ sequencing was performed on naive, central memory and regulatory T cell samples, with an average of roughly 3.3 million total reads per sample. Sorted cells were lysed in RLT buffer, and RNA was extracted using DNase-treated RNeasy Micro or Mini kits according to cell number. To prevent cross-contamination, every cell subset was processed on its own, while patient and healthy donor samples were processed together. TCRB sequences were amplified from cDNA with the immunoSEQ multiplex PCR, producing 87-bp fragments spanning the CDR3 region. Amplicons were sequenced on the Illumina HiSeq platform. Under the source paper's analysis protocol: Synthetic template baselines were used to correct PCR bias computationally, reads within Hamming distance 2 were collapsed together, and singletons that could not be merged were discarded. Reads were aligned against IMGT to assign V, D and J genes, CDR3 length and insertions or deletions at six rearrangement sites. Within each subset, clonotype counts were normalized to sorted cell number, and only after that were true diversity and Gini coefficients computed with the tcR R package. The overlap coefficient, calculated on TCRB nucleotide sequences, was used to measure repertoire sharing. Out-of-frame TCRB sequences from naive cells were analyzed as a proxy for the pre-selection repertoire. Sourced from immuneACCESS, this table was stored by TCRdb with only in-frame sequences that have V and J called. A share of the clones is absent; for the studies checked, an unresolved V gene accounts for under half, and the remainder has no known explanation. V and J calls plus clone size are reproduced from that table; the DNA served to infer D and trimming. This sample is represented by roughly 280,000 clones; around 22% of them were singletons. Together, the top ten hold 0.012% of the sample.

In this sample, this clone turned up a few times. Its antigen remains unidentified. Base qualities were left out, and no much larger clone turns up one base away. The sequenced sample consisted of naive CD4+ T cells from blood. The cell subset or site label for this specimen denotes: true naive CD4+ T cells. This TCR came from a woman aged 30 to 39 with type 1 diabetes.

The CDR3 is CSPMYQETQYF. The DNA reads as follows: TGCAGCCCCATGTACCAAGAGACCCAGTACTTC. The chain employs TRBV29-1 and TRBJ2-5; no D gene can be assigned with confidence. The CDR3 has 11 amino acids, counting the end cysteine and phenylalanine. Kept here is only the CDR3 DNA, which spans 33 bases and is read in frame from base 1. V loses 8 bases of germline sequence and J loses 0 bases, and the interval between the two ends is 7 bases. For CDR1 and CDR2, the germline V gene lists SQVTM and ANQGSEA.